A selection of T cell receptor beta chains follows, all from one sample in a study of blood T cell repertoires in COVID-19. The assay was immunoSEQ multiplex PCR, and TCRdb's table has in-frame clones only and misses some. This sample has around 100,000 clones, with about 85% found just once. Sequenced sample: peripheral blood. The receptors come from a man in his forties or fifties with acute or convalescent COVID-19. Both conserved end residues are part of each CDR3. D genes are given only for firm matches. Clone size, where shown, is once, few, many, or a class for clones that have expanded.

D gene,V gene,clone size,J gene,CDR3 DNA,CDR3 protein
TRBD1,TRBV5-4,once,TRBJ1-2,TGTGCCAGCAGCGGACCGGGACAGGGCCTTTATGGCTACACCTTC,CASSGPGQGLYGYTF
-,TRBV27,-,TRBJ2-6,TGTGCCAGCAGTTTAGCGGCTTTTGGGGCCAACGTCCTGACTTTC,CASSLAAFGANVLTF
-,TRBV4-1,medium-sized,TRBJ1-6,TGCGCCAGCAGCCAATCTCCCCAGGGTGTCAATTCACCCCTCCACTTT,CASSQSPQGVNSPLHF
TRBD2,TRBV7-7,-,TRBJ2-5,TGTGCTAGCAGCGTCGGGGGGGCCGGAGAGACCCAGTACTTC,CASSVGGAGETQYF
TRBD1,TRBV29-1,-,TRBJ2-4,TGCAGCGTGGAACCGGACAGGGGAGGCAAAAACATTCAGTACTTC,CSVEPDRGGKNIQYF
TRBD2,TRBV11-3,-,TRBJ2-3,TGTGCCAGCGCTCGAGGCGGGAGCGGCGCAGATACGCAGTATTTT,CASARGGSGADTQYF
-,TRBV21-1,-,TRBJ1-4,TGTGCCAGCAGCATAAAGGGGCTTATACTGAATGAAAAACTGTTTTTT,CASSIKGLILNEKLFF
-,TRBV7-9,-,TRBJ1-1,TGTGCCAGCAGCTTAGCAGTAGGCGGGCGCCCTGAAGCTTTCTTT,CASSLAVGGRPEAFF
TRBD1,TRBV6-1,-,TRBJ1-4,TGTGCCAGCAGTGTGTACGGGACAGGGGGCTTAGGAAAACTGTTTTTT,CASSVYGTGGLGKLFF
-,TRBV9,-,TRBJ2-2,TGTGCCAGCAGCGAAACTAGTGGACTCACCGGGGAGCTGTTTTTT,CASSETSGLTGELFF
-,TRBV6-5,-,TRBJ2-4,TGTGCCAGCAGGCAGGGGATTGCCAAAAACATTCAGTACTTC,CASRQGIAKNIQYF